Below, 29 T cell receptor beta chains from the same sample are listed, as sequenced in a study of T cells in Graves' hyperthyroidism and ophthalmopathy. Using RNA transcripts as the source, TCR beta CDR3 regions were amplified. TCR CDR3 regions were first amplified by RT-PCR with HTBI primers. Each CDR3 protein gets one entry after TCRdb re-called the multiplex PCR reads with MiXCR. The sample has 530,000 or so distinct CDR3 sequences; approximately 25% are singletons. Sequenced material: blood. These receptors came from a woman aged 25 to 45 with Graves' ophthalmopathy.

This clonotype occurred many times. This chain uses TRBV5-1 with TRBJ2-2, with D unresolved. The germline V and J ends were trimmed by 0 bases and 7 bases, with 10 bases remaining between them. The CDR3 loop spans 14 amino acids. Germline assignment: CDR1 SGHRS and CDR2 YFSETQ. The DNA for the CDR3 is TGCGCCAGCAGCTTGGGGTCTGAGGACGGGGAGCTGTTTTTT. Translated, it gives CASSLGSEDGELFF.

This clonotype was detected a few times. The V call is TRBV12-3 or TRBV12-4, the J call TRBJ1-2; 7 bases fit TRBD1. V was clipped by 4 bases and J by 4 bases; unmatched bases: 9. The CDR3 has 15 amino acids. In DNA form, the CDR3 reads TGTGCCAGCAGTTCTAAATCGGGACAGCTCTATGGCTACACCTTC. The encoded protein is CASSSKSGQLYGYTF.

In this sample, this clonotype turned up many times. The chain recombines TRBV27 with TRBJ2-7; D may correspond to TRBD1 or TRBD2 (5 bases each). Germline V gene lookup returns CDR1 MNHEY and CDR2 SMNVEV (reference sequence). The length of the CDR3 is 12 residues. V lost 5 bases, J lost 5 bases, and 10 bases lay in between. CDR3 sequence: CASSAGTHEQYF. The DNA of the CDR3 is TGTGCCAGCAGTGCAGGGACCCACGAGCAGTACTTC.

This clonotype was found a few times. The V and J genes are TRBV7-2 and TRBJ1-6; D is unresolved. Germline assignment: CDR1 SGHTA and CDR2 FQGNSA. Trimming stripped 5 bases from V and 0 bases from J, with 8 bases between. This CDR3 comprises 15 residues. For the CDR3, the DNA is TGTGCCAGCAGCCACAAGAGCTCCTATAATTCACCCCTCCACTTT. It codes for CASSHKSSYNSPLHF.

This clonotype was observed many times. V is TRBV27 and J is TRBJ2-7; TRBD1 might be the D (6 bases). The CDR3 covers 13 residues. V lost 6 bases, J lost 3 bases, and 12 bases lay in between. CDR1 is MNHEY and CDR2 is SMNVEV in the germline V gene (reference sequence). CDR3: CASRRETGYEQYF. The CDR3 DNA follows: TGTGCCAGCAGAAGGGAGACAGGCTACGAGCAGTACTTC.

In this sample, this clonotype turned up many times. The chain is built from TRBV6-5 and TRBJ2-7, with TRBD1 matching 7 bases. The CDR3 consists of 14 residues. Germline CDR1 reads MNHEY; CDR2 reads SVGAGI. V shed 7 bases, J shed 3 bases, and the junction held 9 bases outside the gene matches. The CDR3 DNA sequence: TGTGCCAGCATTTCGGGGACAGCACTCTACGAGCAGTACTTC. Protein sequence: CASISGTALYEQYF.

The V call is TRBV20-1, the J call TRBJ1-5; the D is unclear. CDR1 DFQATT and CDR2 SNEGSKA come from the germline V gene (reference sequence). The CDR3 runs to 14 residues. Trimming pared 3 bases from V and 1 base from J, leaving 10 bases between. Here the CDR3 DNA reads TGCAGTGCTAGCGCTGGGTCCAGCAATCAGCCCCAGCATTTT. The encoded protein is CSASAGSSNQPQHF.

The table lists this clonotype with many counts. The rearrangement joins TRBV20-1 to TRBJ2-2, with 9 nucleotides matching TRBD2. The V gene end was trimmed by 6 bases and the J gene end by 4 bases; junction bases not matched to a gene: 6. The CDR3 runs 14 residues. From germline, CDR1 is DFQATT and CDR2 SNEGSKA (reference sequence). CDR3 sequence: CSAKSGGLTGELFF. DNA of the CDR3: TGCAGTGCCAAGAGCGGGGGGCTCACCGGGGAGCTGTTTTTT.

The chain couples TRBV13 to TRBJ2-2, with 8 nucleotides matching TRBD2. Germline V gene sequence: CDR1 PRHDT, CDR2 FYEKMQ (reference sequence). The CDR3 has 16 residues. Trimming at V came to 2 bases and at J to 4 bases, leaving 6 bases not matched to a gene. The CDR3 loop reads CASSLTSGRGTGELFF. The DNA for the CDR3 is TGTGCCAGCAGCTTAACAAGCGGGAGAGGCACCGGGGAGCTGTTTTTT.

This clonotype has a count of ten or more. This chain connects TRBV10-2 to TRBJ1-2; no definite D call. The V end lost 1 base, the J end lost 2 bases, and 8 bases lay between the germline ends. The CDR3 is 14 residues long. The germline V gene encodes CDR1 WSHSY and CDR2 SAAADI. In DNA form, the CDR3 reads TGCGCCAGCAGTGAGTGGGCGCTCAACTATGGCTACACCTTC. Its translation: CASSEWALNYGYTF.

This clonotype appeared many times. The rearrangement links TRBV6-1 to TRBJ1-5, with D perhaps TRBD1 (5 bases). The CDR3 extends over 15 amino acids. Trimming removed 6 bases from V and 0 bases from J, with 12 bases in between. Germline CDR1 and CDR2: MNHNS and SASEGT. This CDR3 is CASSRGSGSNQPQHF. In nucleotides, the CDR3 is TGTGCCAGCAGCCGGGGCTCGGGTAGCAATCAGCCCCAGCATTTT.

This clonotype was seen a single time. V and J are TRBV12-3 or TRBV12-4 and TRBJ1-2; 8 nucleotides line up with TRBD1. Trimming cost V 5 bases and J 8 bases; bases outside gene matches: 7. The CDR3 loop spans 13 amino acids. The CDR3 coding sequence is TGTGCCAGCAGTACTGGGACAGGCTTCGGCTACACCTTC. Its translation is CASSTGTGFGYTF.

This clonotype was picked up many times. The chain couples TRBV12-3 or TRBV12-4 to TRBJ2-5, with TRBD2 matching over 8 bases. The V gene end was trimmed by 6 bases and the J gene end by 5 bases; junction bases not matched to a gene: 8. The CDR3 loop spans 14 amino acids. The CDR3 DNA reads as TGTGCCAGCAGCCACGGGGGGGTCCGGGAGACCCAGTACTTC. Translation gives CASSHGGVRETQYF.

Ten or more counts support this clonotype. The chain combines TRBV6-1 with TRBJ2-7, with D perhaps matching TRBD1 (5 bases). Germline V gene sequence: CDR1 MNHNS, CDR2 SASEGT. V was clipped by 8 bases and J by 6 bases, with 17 bases between them. CDR3 length: 13 residues. DNA for the CDR3: TGTGCCAGCGGACGTTTTGCGCAGGGCGAGCAGTACTTC. Its protein product is CASGRFAQGEQYF.

This rearrangement joins TRBV11-2 to TRBJ2-7; 7 bases line up with TRBD2. The CDR3 totals 16 residues. J was trimmed by 0 bases and V by 5 bases; bases with no gene match: 10. CDR1 and CDR2 from the germline V gene are SGHAT and FQNNGV. The CDR3 nucleotides read TGTGCCAGCAGCCCCGGGTTGGGGGACTACTCCTACGAGCAGTACTTC. It yields the protein CASSPGLGDYSYEQYF.

This clonotype was seen ten or more times. The V gene is TRBV6-2 or TRBV6-3, the J gene TRBJ2-6; D unresolved. With 5 bases removed from V and 4 bases from J, the gap between germline ends came to 21 bases. The CDR3 has 18 amino acids. Germline lookup yields CDR1 MNHEY and CDR2 SVGEGT. As DNA, the CDR3 is TGTGCCAGCAGTAACCTGGTGGCGGAGCCGGCCGGGGCCAACGTCCTGACTTTC. Translation gives CASSNLVAEPAGANVLTF.

This clonotype has at least ten counts. The rearrangement uses TRBV19 and TRBJ1-1; D might be TRBD1 (5 bases). V was pared by 3 bases and J by 1 base, with 12 bases between. The CDR3 runs to 15 residues. Germline V gene data show CDR1 as LNHDA and CDR2 as SQIVND (reference sequence). DNA for the CDR3: TGTGCCAGTAGTATTCAAGGGGATTGGAACACTGAAGCTTTCTTT. It codes for CASSIQGDWNTEAFF.

With respect to this clonotype: The missing conserved phenylalanine or tryptophan at the end of this CDR3 makes a read error likely. The J gene is TRBJ2-2, the V gene TRBV7-8; possibly TRBD1 or TRBD2 for D (5 bases each). Trimming stripped 6 bases from V and 7 bases from J, with 9 bases between. The CDR3 length is 12 residues. Germline V lookup: CDR1 SGHVS, CDR2 FQNEAQ. CDR3: CASSKGSGELFL. The CDR3 DNA sequence: TGTGCCAGCAGTAAGGGGAGCGGGGAGCTGTTTTTG.

This chain joins TRBV30 and TRBJ2-2; 9 bases are a match to TRBD1. The CDR3 consists of 15 residues. With V trimmed by 3 bases and J by 7 bases, 9 bases remained unmatched. The germline V gene has CDR1 GTSNPN and CDR2 SVGIG (reference sequence). The CDR3 bases are TGTGCCTGGAGCCAATTCGGGACAGGGATCGGGGAGCTGTTTTTT. This encodes CAWSQFGTGIGELFF.

As regards this clonotype: One base away lies a much larger clone, so this may be a sequencing read error. The V gene is TRBV4-1, the J gene TRBJ1-1; D may be TRBD1 (5 bases). This CDR3 comprises 14 residues. The V gene's germline CDR1 is MGHRA and CDR2 YSYEKL. CDR3 nucleotides: TGCGTCAGCAGCCAAGGAGCTGGGGGGTTTGAAGCTTTCTTT. It encodes CVSSQGAGGFEAFF.

The chain combines TRBV6-5 with TRBJ1-2; no reliable D call. Germline CDR1 is MNHEY and CDR2 is SVGAGI. The V gene lost 2 bases and the J gene lost 7 bases, with 17 bases spanning the gap. The CDR3 totals 15 residues. This chain's CDR3 is CASSYASGRARGYTF. The CDR3 DNA sequence: TGTGCCAGCAGTTACGCTTCTGGGAGGGCGCGTGGCTACACCTTC.

The chain carries TRBV27 and TRBJ2-5; TRBD1 matches 8 bases. The germline V gene encodes CDR1 MNHEY and CDR2 SMNVEV (reference sequence). V trimming: 3 bases; J trimming: 5 bases; junction bases outside the gene matches: 5. This CDR3 comprises 14 residues. The CDR3 region is CASSFAGGLETQYF. In DNA form, the CDR3 reads TGTGCCAGCAGTTTCGCAGGGGGCTTGGAGACCCAGTACTTC.

This clonotype was counted only a few times. J is TRBJ2-5 and V is TRBV5-1; 11 bases fit TRBD2. Germline V gene lookup returns CDR1 SGHRS and CDR2 YFSETQ. V shed 1 base and J 0 bases; nucleotides not matched to a gene: 8. The CDR3 extends over 18 amino acids. The CDR3 spells CASSLHFPGLADQETQYF. In nucleotides, the CDR3 is TGCGCCAGCAGCTTGCATTTTCCGGGACTAGCGGACCAAGAGACCCAGTACTTC. Full variable domain (remainder filled in from reference TRBV5-1 and TRBJ2-5): KAGVTQTPRYLIKTRGQQVTLSCSPISGHRSVSWYQQTPGQGLQFLFEYFSETQRNKGNFPGRFSGRQFSNSRSEMNVSTLELGDSALYLCASSLHFPGLADQETQYFGPGTRLLVL.

This clonotype has at least ten counts. The chain combines TRBV29-1 with TRBJ2-5; no clear D. Trimming pared 6 bases from V and 2 bases from J, leaving 7 bases between. Germline CDR1 SQVTM, CDR2 ANQGSEA. There are 11 residues in the CDR3. The CDR3 protein is CSVLLQETQYF. In nucleotides, the CDR3 is TGCAGCGTGCTGTTACAAGAGACCCAGTACTTC.

The CDR3 spells CASSLAGPNYGYTF. DNA of the CDR3: TGTGCCAGCAGTTTAGCAGGGCCTAACTATGGCTACACCTTC. The chain joins TRBV28 to TRBJ1-2; maybe TRBD1 (5 bases). CDR1 is MDHEN, CDR2 SYDVKM, per germline. Trimming removed 2 bases at V and 0 bases at J, with 7 bases between. The CDR3 contains 14 residues.

This clonotype was detected only a few times. A much more abundant neighbour one base away suggests this may be a read error. This rearrangement joins TRBV6-1 to TRBJ2-5; 12 nucleotides align to TRBD2. Per germline, CDR1 MNHNS and CDR2 SASEGT. CDR3 size: 18 residues. In DNA form, the CDR3 reads TGTGCCAGCAGTGAAATGCCTAGCGGGGGGGCCTTAGTAGAGACCAAGTACTTC. Its protein product is CASSEMPSGGALVETKYF.

This clonotype was detected ten times or more. The V gene is TRBV15, the J gene TRBJ1-1; D is perhaps TRBD1 (5 bases). Germline CDR1 is LNHNV and CDR2 is YYDKDF (reference sequence). The CDR3 sequence is 15 residues long. Trimming took off 0 bases at V and 0 bases at J, with 8 bases between the two ends. The CDR3 bases are TGTGCCACCAGCAGAGATAAAGGGGTGAACACTGAAGCTTTCTTT. Its protein is CATSRDKGVNTEAFF.

As for this clonotype: Relative to the germline gene, one junction end is altered; a read error may explain this. This chain uses TRBV20-1 with TRBJ2-7; 7 bases are shared with TRBD1. The CDR3 runs 14 residues. Germline assignment: CDR1 DFQATT and CDR2 SNEGSKA (reference sequence). Written as DNA, the CDR3 is TGCAGTGCCCCATCGACAGGGAACTCCTACGAGCTGTACTTC. Translated: CSAPSTGNSYELYF.

In this sample, this clonotype turned up a few times. The chain carries TRBV6-5 and TRBJ1-3; D gene unclear. The CDR3 is 14 amino acids. Germline V CDR1 and CDR2: MNHEY, SVGAGI. The V end was cut by 4 bases, the J end by 0 bases, with 7 bases between. The DNA of the CDR3 is TGTGCCAGCAGTTCAAGGAACTCTGGAAACACCATATATTTT. Translation gives CASSSRNSGNTIYF.